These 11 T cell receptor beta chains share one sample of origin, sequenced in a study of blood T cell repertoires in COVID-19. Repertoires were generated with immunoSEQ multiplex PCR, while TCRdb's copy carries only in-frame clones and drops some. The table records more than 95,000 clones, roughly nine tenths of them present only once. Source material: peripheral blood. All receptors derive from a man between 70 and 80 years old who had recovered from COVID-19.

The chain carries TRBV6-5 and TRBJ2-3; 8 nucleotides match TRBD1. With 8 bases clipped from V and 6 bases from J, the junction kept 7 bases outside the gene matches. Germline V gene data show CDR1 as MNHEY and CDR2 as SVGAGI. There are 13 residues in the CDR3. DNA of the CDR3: TGTGCCAGCTACGAAAACAGGGGGGATACGCAGTATTTT. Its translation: CASYENRGDTQYF.

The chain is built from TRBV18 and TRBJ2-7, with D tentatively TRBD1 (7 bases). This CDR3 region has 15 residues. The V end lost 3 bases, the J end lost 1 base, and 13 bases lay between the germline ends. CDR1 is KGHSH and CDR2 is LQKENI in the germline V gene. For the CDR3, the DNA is TGTGCCAGCTCACCCTACCAGGGGGGATCCTACGAGCAGTACTTC. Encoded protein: CASSPYQGGSYEQYF.

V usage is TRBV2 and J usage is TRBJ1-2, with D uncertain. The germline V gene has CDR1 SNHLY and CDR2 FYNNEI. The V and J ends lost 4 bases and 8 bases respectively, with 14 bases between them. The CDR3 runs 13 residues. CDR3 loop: CASSAVRTGGYTF. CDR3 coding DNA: TGTGCCAGCAGTGCCGTCCGGACGGGAGGCTACACCTTC.

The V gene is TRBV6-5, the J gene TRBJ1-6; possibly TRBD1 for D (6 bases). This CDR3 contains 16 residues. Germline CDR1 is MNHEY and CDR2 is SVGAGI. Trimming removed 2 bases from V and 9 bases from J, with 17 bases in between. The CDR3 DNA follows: TGTGCCAGCAGTTACGGGACATCGCCCCTTGGTTCACCCCTCCACTTT. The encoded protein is CASSYGTSPLGSPLHF.

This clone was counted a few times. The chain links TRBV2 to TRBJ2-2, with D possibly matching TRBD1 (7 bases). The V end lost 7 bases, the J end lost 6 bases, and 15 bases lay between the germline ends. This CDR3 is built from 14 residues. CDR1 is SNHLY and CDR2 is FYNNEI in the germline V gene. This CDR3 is CASIGTGEAGELFF. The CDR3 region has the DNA TGTGCCAGCATTGGTACAGGGGAGGCCGGGGAGCTGTTTTTT.

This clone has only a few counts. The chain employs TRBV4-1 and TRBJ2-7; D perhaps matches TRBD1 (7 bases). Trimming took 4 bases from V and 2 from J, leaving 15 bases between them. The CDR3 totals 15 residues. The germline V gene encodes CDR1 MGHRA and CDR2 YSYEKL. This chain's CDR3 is CASSPQPRGAYEQYF. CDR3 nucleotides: TGCGCCAGCAGCCCTCAACCCAGGGGGGCCTACGAGCAGTACTTC.

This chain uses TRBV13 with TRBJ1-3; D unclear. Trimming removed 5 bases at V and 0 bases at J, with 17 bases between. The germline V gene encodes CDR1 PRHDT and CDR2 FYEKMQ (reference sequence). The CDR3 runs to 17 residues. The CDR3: CASSHRRAGSSGNTIYF. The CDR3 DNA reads TGTGCCAGCAGCCACCGCCGAGCGGGGAGCTCTGGAAACACCATATATTTT.

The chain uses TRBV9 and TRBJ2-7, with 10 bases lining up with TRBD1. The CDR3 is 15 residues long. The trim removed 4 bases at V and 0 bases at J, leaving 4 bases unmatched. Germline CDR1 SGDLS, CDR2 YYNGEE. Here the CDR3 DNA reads TGTGCCAGCAGCCCCCGGGACAGGGGCTCCTACGAGCAGTACTTC. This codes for CASSPRDRGSYEQYF.

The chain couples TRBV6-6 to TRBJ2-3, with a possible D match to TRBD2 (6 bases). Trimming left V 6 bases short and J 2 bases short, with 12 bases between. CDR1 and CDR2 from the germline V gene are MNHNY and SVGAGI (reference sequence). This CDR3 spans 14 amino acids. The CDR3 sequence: CASRPGTATDTQYF. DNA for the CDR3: TGTGCCAGCAGGCCCGGGACTGCCACAGATACGCAGTATTTT.

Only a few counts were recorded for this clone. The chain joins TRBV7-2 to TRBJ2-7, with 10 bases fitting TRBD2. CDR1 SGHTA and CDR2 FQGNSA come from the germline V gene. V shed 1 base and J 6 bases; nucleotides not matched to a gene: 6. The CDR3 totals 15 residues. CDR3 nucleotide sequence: TGTGCCAGCAGCTTAGAAGCGGGAGGGATCAGCGAGCAGTACTTC. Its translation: CASSLEAGGISEQYF.

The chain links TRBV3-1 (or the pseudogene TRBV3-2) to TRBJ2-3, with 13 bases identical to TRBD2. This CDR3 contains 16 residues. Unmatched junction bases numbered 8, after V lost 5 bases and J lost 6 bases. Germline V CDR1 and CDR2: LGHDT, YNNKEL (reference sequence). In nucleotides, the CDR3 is TGTGCCAGCAGCTCCGGACTAGCGGGAGTGGAGGATACGCAGTATTTT. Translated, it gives CASSSGLAGVEDTQYF.